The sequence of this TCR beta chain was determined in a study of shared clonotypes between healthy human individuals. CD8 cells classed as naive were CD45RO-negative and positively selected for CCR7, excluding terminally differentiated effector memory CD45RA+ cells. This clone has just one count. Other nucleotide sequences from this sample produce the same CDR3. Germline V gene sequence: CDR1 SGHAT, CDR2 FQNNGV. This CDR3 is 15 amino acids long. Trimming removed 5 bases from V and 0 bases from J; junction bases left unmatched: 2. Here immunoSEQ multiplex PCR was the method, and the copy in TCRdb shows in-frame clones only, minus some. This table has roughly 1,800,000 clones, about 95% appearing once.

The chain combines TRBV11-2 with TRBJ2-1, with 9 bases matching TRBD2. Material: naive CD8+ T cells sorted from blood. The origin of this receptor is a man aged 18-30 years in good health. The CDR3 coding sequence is TGTGCCAGCAGCCTTAGCGGGGGCTCCTACAATGAGCAGTTCTTC. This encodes CASSLSGGSYNEQFF.